Below are 22 T cell receptor beta chains sequenced from a single sample in a study of blood T cell repertoires in COVID-19. The assay was immunoSEQ multiplex PCR, and TCRdb's table has in-frame clones only and misses some. The sample lists over 85,000 clones; almost 90% were seen once. Sample: peripheral blood. These receptors came from a woman aged 70 to 79 with acute or convalescent COVID-19.

The chain has TRBV6-5 and TRBJ2-7; 7 bases map to TRBD1. CDR1 MNHEY and CDR2 SVGAGI come from the germline V gene. Trimming cost V 0 bases and J 5 bases; bases outside gene matches: 1. This CDR3 spans 13 amino acids. The CDR3 region is CASSYSRGNEQYF. The CDR3 DNA reads as TGTGCCAGCAGTTACTCCAGGGGGAACGAGCAGTACTTC.

A few counts support this clone. The chain is built from TRBV7-9 and TRBJ2-4; D call uncertain. Germline V gene sequence: CDR1 SEHNR, CDR2 FQNEAQ (reference sequence). Between the trimmed V and J ends, which lost 2 bases and 0 bases, there was a span of 11 bases. This CDR3 is built from 16 residues. In DNA, the CDR3 is TGTGCCAGCAGCTTATACGAAGAACTAGCCAAAAACATTCAGTACTTC. Translating it yields CASSLYEELAKNIQYF.

The chain uses TRBV5-6 and TRBJ1-1; TRBD1 agrees at 7 bases. The V segment lost 4 bases and the J segment 4 bases; nucleotides outside the gene matches: 7. Germline V gene data show CDR1 as SGHDT and CDR2 as YYEEEE. This CDR3 is 14 amino acids long. Here the CDR3 DNA reads TGTGCCAGCAGCGATTACAGGGGAGCCACTGAAGCTTTCTTT. Its protein product is CASSDYRGATEAFF.

This chain joins TRBV7-9 and TRBJ2-3; 11 positions match TRBD2. The V and J ends lost 5 bases and 3 bases, in that order; junction bases with no gene match: 4. Germline assignment: CDR1 SEHNR and CDR2 FQNEAQ (reference sequence). The CDR3 covers 15 residues. The CDR3 spells CASSPTSGATDTQYF. The CDR3 DNA follows: TGTGCCAGCAGCCCGACTAGCGGGGCAACAGATACGCAGTATTTT.

This clone showed up just a few times. In nucleotides, the CDR3 is TGTGCCAGCAGCTTAACGGGGAACACCGGGGAGCTGTTTTTT. Encoded protein: CASSLTGNTGELFF. The V and J genes are TRBV11-2 and TRBJ2-2; D is unclear. Trimming shortened V by 2 bases and J by 1 base, and 5 bases separated the two germline ends. The CDR3 has 14 residues. Germline CDR1 and CDR2: SGHAT and FQNNGV.

The V gene is TRBV5-4, the J gene TRBJ1-5; D not certain. Germline CDR1 is SGHNT and CDR2 is YYREEE (reference sequence). V shed 0 bases and J shed 5 bases, with 15 bases lying between them. The CDR3 sequence is 16 residues long. This CDR3 is CASSLDGYPPDQPQHF. The CDR3 coding sequence is TGTGCCAGCAGCTTGGACGGGTACCCCCCTGATCAGCCCCAGCATTTT.

The V gene is TRBV5-1, the J gene TRBJ2-2, with TRBD1 identical over 7 bases. V was clipped by 4 bases and J by 2 bases; unmatched bases: 5. Per the germline V gene, CDR1 is SGHRS and CDR2 is YFSETQ. The CDR3 contains 15 residues. The chain's CDR3 is CASSTRQGNTGELFF. DNA for the CDR3: TGCGCCAGCAGCACCAGACAGGGTAACACCGGGGAGCTGTTTTTT.

This clone came up a few times. V usage is TRBV5-1 and J usage is TRBJ2-7; 10 bases agree with TRBD2. The CDR3 extends over 16 amino acids. With 0 bases clipped from V and 6 bases from J, the junction kept 9 bases outside the gene matches. Germline-derived CDR1 and CDR2 are SGHRS and YFSETQ. The CDR3 nucleotides are TGCGCCAGCAGCTTGGTCCAGACTAGCGGGTCCACCGAGCAGTACTTC. This translates into CASSLVQTSGSTEQYF.

The chain is built from TRBV2 and TRBJ2-5, with 7 bases identical to TRBD1. The length of the CDR3 is 16 residues. CDR1 and CDR2 (germline): SNHLY, FYNNEI. The V gene end was trimmed by 3 bases and the J gene end by 2 bases; junction bases not matched to a gene: 9. The CDR3 region is CASSEGQRGPQETQYF. CDR3 nucleotide sequence: TGTGCCAGCAGTGAGGGACAGCGAGGGCCACAAGAGACCCAGTACTTC. Full variable domain (rest looked up from reference TRBV2 and TRBJ2-5): EPEVTQTPSHQVTQMGQEVILRCVPISNHLYFYWYRQILGQKVEFLVSFYNNEISEKSEIFDDQFSVERPDGSNFTLKIRSTKLEDSAMYFCASSEGQRGPQETQYFGPGTRLLVL.

V and J are TRBV6-6 and TRBJ1-6, with 9 bases that match TRBD1. V shed 7 bases, J shed 11 bases, and the junction held 9 bases outside the gene matches. The CDR3 is made up of 14 amino acids. Germline V gives CDR1 MNHNY, CDR2 SVGAGI (reference sequence). The chain's CDR3 is CASTPDRGLTPLHF. CDR3 sequence (DNA): TGTGCCAGCACTCCCGACAGGGGGTTAACACCCCTCCACTTT.

This chain connects TRBV6-5 to TRBJ1-1, with 12 bases aligning to TRBD1. This CDR3 has 15 residues. V trimming: 8 bases; J trimming: 5 bases; junction bases outside the gene matches: 9. Germline-derived CDR1 and CDR2 are MNHEY and SVGAGI. The CDR3 protein is CASGGQGAHVTEAFF. The CDR3 nucleotides read TGTGCCAGCGGGGGACAGGGGGCGCATGTGACTGAAGCTTTCTTT.

The genes are TRBV5-6 and TRBJ2-1, with 8 bases lining up with TRBD1. Germline trimming cut 2 bases from V and 5 bases from J; bases unmatched to any gene: 9. CDR3 length: 16 amino acids. Germline V gene data show CDR1 as SGHDT and CDR2 as YYEEEE. The CDR3 loop is CASSLTPGQVNNEQFF. In nucleotides, the CDR3 is TGTGCCAGCAGCTTAACACCGGGACAGGTGAACAATGAGCAGTTCTTC.

This clone was seen more than once but under ten times. This chain joins TRBV28 and TRBJ1-1, with 7 bases lining up with TRBD1. The trim removed 5 bases at V and 0 bases at J, leaving 18 bases unmatched. The CDR3 totals 19 residues. Germline V lookup: CDR1 MDHEN, CDR2 SYDVKM. Written as DNA, the CDR3 is TGTGCCAGCAGTCCAGGCCTGTTGACAGGGAGATGGGTGAACACTGAAGCTTTCTTT. Translating gives CASSPGLLTGRWVNTEAFF. Full variable domain (outside the CDR3, taken from reference TRBV28 and TRBJ1-1): DVKVTQSSRYLVKRTGEKVFLECVQDMDHENMFWYRQDPGLGLRLIYFSYDVKMKEKGDIPEGYSVSREKKERFSLILESASTNQTSMYLCASSPGLLTGRWVNTEAFFGQGTRLTVV.

The CDR3 region is CASRGSGRDTGELFF. The CDR3 DNA sequence: TGTGCCAGCAGGGGTAGCGGGAGGGACACCGGGGAGCTGTTTTTT. This rearrangement joins TRBV2 to TRBJ2-2; 11 nucleotides align to TRBD2. This CDR3 is built from 15 residues. Germline CDR1 and CDR2: SNHLY and FYNNEI. V was clipped by 6 bases and J by 3 bases; unmatched bases: 3.

The rearrangement joins TRBV4-1 to TRBJ2-7, with TRBD1 identical over 7 bases. The CDR3 contains 16 residues. The germline V gene has CDR1 MGHRA and CDR2 YSYEKL. The V gene end was trimmed by 4 bases and the J gene end by 1 base; junction bases not matched to a gene: 10. This CDR3 reads CASSPTQDRISYEQYF. The CDR3 DNA reads as TGCGCCAGCAGCCCTACGCAGGACAGGATTTCCTACGAGCAGTACTTC.

This clone showed up just once. V and J are TRBV7-9 and TRBJ1-1; 8 bases map to TRBD1. The CDR3 is 15 amino acids. V lost 5 bases and J lost 1; bases outside the gene matches: 6. Germline V gives CDR1 SEHNR, CDR2 FQNEAQ (reference sequence). The CDR3 sequence: CASSPRTGQNTEAFF. The DNA for the CDR3 is TGTGCCAGCAGCCCCCGGACAGGGCAGAACACTGAAGCTTTCTTT.

This rearrangement joins TRBV11-2 to TRBJ2-7; possibly TRBD1 for D (6 bases). There are 12 residues in the CDR3. Trimming shortened V by 4 bases and J by 7 bases, and 11 bases separated the two germline ends. The germline CDR1 and CDR2 sequences are SGHAT and FQNNGV. CDR3 loop: CASSWTVGEQYF. The CDR3 DNA follows: TGTGCCAGCAGCTGGACAGTTGGGGAGCAGTACTTC.

This chain uses TRBV2 with TRBJ2-7; D may be TRBD1 (5 bases). The CDR3 spans 12 residues. Germline CDR1 and CDR2: SNHLY and FYNNEI. Trimming pared 8 bases from V and 3 bases from J, leaving 11 bases between. CDR3: CASRSDNYEQYF. CDR3 sequence (DNA): TGTGCCAGCCGATCGGACAACTACGAGCAGTACTTC.

The chain joins TRBV6-5 to TRBJ1-3, with D perhaps matching TRBD1 (5 bases). Trimming stripped 5 bases from V and 0 bases from J, with 11 bases between. Germline V CDR1 and CDR2: MNHEY, SVGAGI. This CDR3 comprises 15 residues. CDR3 DNA: TGTGCCAGCAGTAACCGACAGAGCTCTGGAAACACCATATATTTT. Translating gives CASSNRQSSGNTIYF.

The chain joins TRBV13 to TRBJ2-1; the match to TRBD2 covers 7 bases. The CDR3 is 16 amino acids. The germline V gene has CDR1 PRHDT and CDR2 FYEKMQ (reference sequence). Trimming cost V 3 bases and J 0 bases; bases outside gene matches: 5. Written as DNA, the CDR3 is TGTGCCAGCAGCTTCGGCGGGAGAAGCTCCTACAATGAGCAGTTCTTC. It encodes CASSFGGRSSYNEQFF.

CDR3 DNA sequence: TGTGCCAGCAGCCCGGACAGGAGCTATAACTATGGCTACACCTTC. The encoded protein is CASSPDRSYNYGYTF. The V call is TRBV6-4, the J call TRBJ1-2; 7 positions agree with TRBD1. Trimming removed 6 bases from V and 1 base from J; junction bases left unmatched: 8. The germline V gene has CDR1 MRHNA and CDR2 SNTAGT. This CDR3 is built from 15 residues.

This chain connects TRBV5-6 to TRBJ2-1; possibly TRBD1 for D (5 bases). CDR3 length equals 12 residues. Trimming pared 5 bases from V and 9 bases from J, leaving 12 bases between. Germline V gene lookup returns CDR1 SGHDT and CDR2 YYEEEE. Written as DNA, the CDR3 is TGTGCCAGCAGGGGGCCACTCGGTGAGCAGTTCTTC. Amino acids: CASRGPLGEQFF.